Following are 27 T cell receptor beta chains from one sample sequenced in a study of blood T cell repertoires in COVID-19. Method: immunoSEQ multiplex PCR; TCRdb's copy keeps in-frame clones and lacks some. The sample holds about 190,000 clones, roughly 90% seen once. Sequenced: peripheral blood. Every receptor here comes from a woman between 40 and 55 years old who had recovered from COVID-19.

The chain employs TRBV18 and TRBJ1-1; D may be TRBD1 (6 bases). This CDR3 spans 14 amino acids. V gave up 5 bases and J gave up 0 bases, with 10 bases separating them. CDR1 is KGHSH and CDR2 is LQKENI in the germline V gene. The CDR3, as DNA: TGTGCCAGCTCAGCGACAGGCATGAACACTGAAGCTTTCTTT. This codes for CASSATGMNTEAFF.

This chain connects TRBV6-1 to TRBJ1-4; D possibly corresponds to TRBD1 (6 bases). In germline, CDR1 is MNHNS, CDR2 SASEGT. The CDR3 is 15 amino acids. V was trimmed by 3 bases and J by 3 bases, leaving 11 bases between them. CDR3 loop: CASSDRGPPNEKLFF. CDR3 coding DNA: TGTGCCAGCAGTGACAGGGGCCCTCCTAATGAAAAACTGTTTTTT.

This clone was observed once. The chain is built from TRBV4-3 and TRBJ1-6; possible D gene TRBD1, 6 bases. The CDR3 is 15 residues long. Trimming pared 4 bases from V and 9 bases from J, leaving 16 bases between. Per germline, CDR1 LGHNA and CDR2 YSLEER. The CDR3 loop is CASSLGGQGSSPLHF. As DNA, the CDR3 is TGCGCCAGCAGCCTCGGGGGGCAGGGTAGTTCACCCCTCCACTTT.

The chain uses TRBV7-9 and TRBJ2-2, with 7 nucleotides matching TRBD1. The CDR3 runs to 17 residues. Germline loops: CDR1 SEHNR, CDR2 FQNEAQ (reference sequence). Trimming took 3 bases from V and 5 from J; bases not matched to a gene: 12. The CDR3 DNA sequence: TGTGCCAGCAGCTTGGGTGGCGGGTCGGGACAGACCGGGGAGCTGTTTTTT. The encoded protein is CASSLGGGSGQTGELFF.

J is TRBJ1-2 and V is TRBV4-3; 8 bases line up with TRBD1. V shed 1 base and J 4 bases; nucleotides not matched to a gene: 8. This CDR3 has 16 residues. The germline gives CDR1 LGHNA, CDR2 YSLEER. The CDR3 DNA is TGCGCCAGCAGCCAAGGGCAGGGGGCGCCTAGCTATGGCTACACCTTC. This encodes CASSQGQGAPSYGYTF.

The chain uses TRBV30 and TRBJ1-2; D gene unclear. CDR1 and CDR2 (germline): GTSNPN, SVGIG (reference sequence). The CDR3 has 14 amino acids. V was trimmed by 2 bases and J by 7 bases, leaving 17 bases between them. The CDR3 protein is CAWSPRVGGFGYTF. In DNA, the CDR3 is TGTGCCTGGAGTCCCCGGGTAGGAGGGTTTGGCTACACCTTC. Supplemented by reference TRBV30 and TRBJ1-2, the full variable domain reads SQTIHQWPATLVQPVGSPLSLECTVEGTSNPNLYWYRQAAGRGLQLLFYSVGIGQISSEVPQNLSASRPQDRQFILSSKKLLLSDSGFYLCAWSPRVGGFGYTFGSGTRLTVV.

This sequence joins TRBV28 and TRBJ2-7; D perhaps matches TRBD1 (6 bases). Per the germline V gene, CDR1 is MDHEN and CDR2 is SYDVKM. V lost 1 base and J 1 base, leaving 11 bases between the germline ends. The CDR3 totals 15 residues. CDR3 sequence reads: CASSLSAGASYEQYF. CDR3 coding DNA: TGTGCCAGCAGTTTATCGGCAGGGGCATCCTACGAGCAGTACTTC.

J is TRBJ2-3 and V is TRBV7-2; 10 nucleotides align to TRBD2. V dropped 3 bases and J dropped 2; count of bases not matched to a gene: 5. The CDR3 has 16 residues. The germline V gene has CDR1 SGHTA and CDR2 FQGNSA. Here the CDR3 DNA reads TGTGCCAGCAGCTTCCGGCTAGCGGGAGTCACAGATACGCAGTATTTT. Protein product: CASSFRLAGVTDTQYF. Looking up the rest from reference TRBV7-2 and TRBJ2-3 gives the full variable domain: GAGVSQSPSNKVTEKGKDVELRCDPISGHTALYWYRQSLGQGLEFLIYFQGNSAPDKSGLPSDRFSAERTGGSVSTLTIQRTQQEDSAVYLCASSFRLAGVTDTQYFGPGTRLTVL.

The chain uses TRBV18 and TRBJ1-4; no clear D gene. The CDR3 loop spans 13 amino acids. Germline CDR1 is KGHSH and CDR2 is LQKENI. V was cut by 2 bases and J by 6 bases, with 7 bases left in between. The CDR3 nucleotides are TGTGCCAGCTCACCATCGTCAGATGAAAAACTGTTTTTT. Residues: CASSPSSDEKLFF. The full variable domain, its missing parts supplied by reference TRBV18 and TRBJ1-4, is NAGVMQNPRHLVRRRGQEARLRCSPMKGHSHVYWYRQLPEEGLKFMVYLQKENIIDESGMPKERFSAEFPKEGPSILRIQQVVRGDSAAYFCASSPSSDEKLFFGSGTQLSVL.

The chain couples TRBV5-1 to TRBJ1-1, with 7 bases matching TRBD1. This CDR3 has 15 amino acids. J gave up 0 bases and V 4 bases, and 6 bases lay outside the gene matches. Germline V gives CDR1 SGHRS, CDR2 YFSETQ. The CDR3 reads CASSPMTGMNTEAFF. The CDR3 DNA reads as TGCGCCAGCAGCCCAATGACAGGGATGAACACTGAAGCTTTCTTT.

The gene calls are TRBV7-2 and TRBJ1-2, with D possibly being TRBD1 (6 bases). Trimming removed 3 bases from V and 1 base from J, with 12 bases in between. This CDR3 contains 15 residues. Germline V gives CDR1 SGHTA, CDR2 FQGNSA. CDR3 sequence (DNA): TGTGCCAGCAGCTTTCCAGGGGCCAGTAACTATGGCTACACCTTC. Translating it yields CASSFPGASNYGYTF.

CDR3 sequence (DNA): TGTGCCAGCATCCCGGGGTACCAAGAGACCCAGTACTTC. The encoded protein is CASIPGYQETQYF. The chain is built from TRBV7-9 and TRBJ2-5; weak D call: TRBD2 (5 bases). The CDR3 has 13 residues. The V gene's germline CDR1 is SEHNR and CDR2 FQNEAQ (reference sequence). V was trimmed by 7 bases and J by 0 bases, leaving 9 bases between them. Combining the CDR3 with reference TRBV7-9 and TRBJ2-5 gives the whole variable domain DTGVSQNPRHKITKRGQNVTFRCDPISEHNRLYWYRQTLGQGPEFLTYFQNEAQLEKSRLLSDRFSAERPKGSFSTLEIQRTEQGDSAMYLCASIPGYQETQYFGPGTRLLVL.

V gene TRBV6-5 combines with J gene TRBJ1-5; D ambiguous. From germline, CDR1 is MNHEY and CDR2 SVGAGI. Trimming removed 0 bases at V and 0 bases at J, with 6 bases between. The CDR3 runs 15 residues. This CDR3 is CASSYSSYSNQPQHF. The CDR3 DNA follows: TGTGCCAGCAGTTACTCGAGCTATAGCAATCAGCCCCAGCATTTT.

J is TRBJ2-1 and V is TRBV27, with 9 bases aligning to TRBD2. The V segment lost 2 bases and the J segment 10 bases; nucleotides outside the gene matches: 9. CDR3 length: 15 residues. Germline CDR1 MNHEY, CDR2 SMNVEV (reference sequence). The CDR3 sequence is CASSLRLAGPSEQFF. In DNA form, the CDR3 reads TGTGCCAGCAGTTTAAGGCTAGCGGGACCTTCCGAGCAGTTCTTC.

The chain is built from TRBV16 and TRBJ1-2, with D uncertain. Trimming cost V 3 bases and J 0 bases, with 5 bases left between them. Germline V gene lookup returns CDR1 KGHSY and CDR2 FQNENV. The CDR3 runs to 13 residues. The CDR3 loop is CASSHSANYGYTF. The CDR3 DNA reads TGTGCCAGCAGCCATTCAGCTAACTATGGCTACACCTTC.

The chain joins TRBV7-2 to TRBJ1-2; the D is unclear. Germline V gene sequence: CDR1 SGHTA, CDR2 FQGNSA. The CDR3 runs 14 residues. V was trimmed by 2 bases and J by 2 bases, leaving 9 bases between them. The CDR3 here is CASSLLSQNYGYTF. CDR3 bases: TGTGCCAGCAGCTTACTGAGTCAAAACTATGGCTACACCTTC. The full variable domain, in which reference TRBV7-2 and TRBJ1-2 provide the parts outside the CDR3, is GAGVSQSPSNKVTEKGKDVELRCDPISGHTALYWYRQSLGQGLEFLIYFQGNSAPDKSGLPSDRFSAERTGGSVSTLTIQRTQQEDSAVYLCASSLLSQNYGYTFGSGTRLTVV.

V gene TRBV15 combines with J gene TRBJ2-5; 8 bases match TRBD1. The CDR3 totals 17 residues. From germline, CDR1 is LNHNV and CDR2 YYDKDF (reference sequence). V trimming: 0 bases; J trimming: 5 bases; junction bases outside the gene matches: 11. CDR3 protein: CATSRDRGTGGGETQYF. In nucleotides, the CDR3 is TGTGCCACCAGCAGAGATAGGGGGACAGGCGGAGGGGAGACCCAGTACTTC.

The V and J genes are TRBV7-6 and TRBJ2-2; unclear D gene. The CDR3 loop spans 14 amino acids. CDR1 and CDR2 from the germline V gene are SGHVS and FNYEAQ. With 1 base removed from V and 6 bases from J, the gap between germline ends came to 9 bases. The CDR3 protein is CASSLGSVSGELFF. The CDR3 DNA follows: TGTGCCAGCAGCTTAGGTTCTGTTTCCGGGGAGCTGTTTTTT.

The genes are TRBV7-8 and TRBJ1-5; TRBD1 agrees at 9 bases. After removal of 5 bases from V and 7 bases from J, the junction contained 6 bases not matched to a gene. This CDR3 is 14 amino acids long. Looked up from germline, CDR1 is SGHVS and CDR2 is FQNEAQ. The CDR3 region has the DNA TGTGCCAGCAGCCTCCGGGACAGGGAACAGCCCCAGCATTTT. The encoded protein is CASSLRDREQPQHF.

The gene calls are TRBV29-1 and TRBJ1-2, with a weak D call TRBD1 (6 bases). This CDR3 contains 14 residues. The V and J ends lost 0 bases and 4 bases respectively, with 12 bases between them. Per germline, CDR1 SQVTM and CDR2 ANQGSEA. CDR3 nucleotides: TGCAGCGTTGAAGAGGGGGCAGCGAGCTATGGCTACACCTTC. It encodes CSVEEGAASYGYTF.

This sequence joins TRBV13 and TRBJ1-2; 9 nucleotides agree with TRBD1. Trimming cost V 3 bases and J 6 bases; bases outside gene matches: 5. The CDR3 totals 14 residues. Germline CDR1 is PRHDT and CDR2 is FYEKMQ (reference sequence). This CDR3 reads CASSFMDRGNGYTF. CDR3 DNA: TGTGCCAGCAGCTTCATGGACAGGGGTAATGGCTACACCTTC.

This clone was recorded a few times. The chain is built from TRBV5-4 and TRBJ2-5; 8 bases fit TRBD2. Germline CDR1 and CDR2: SGHNT and YYREEE (reference sequence). This CDR3 spans 13 amino acids. CDR3 in DNA: TGTGCGCAAGGGAGCGGGGGTGTGGAGACCCAGTACTTC. It codes for CAQGSGGVETQYF.

This clone has a single count. The gene calls are TRBV24-1 and TRBJ1-5; tentatively, D is TRBD1 (5 bases). V was pared by 5 bases and J by 2 bases, with 12 bases between. This CDR3 is 15 amino acids long. Germline values: CDR1 KGHDR, CDR2 SFDVKD. CDR3 region: CATSGGTMGNQPQHF. In nucleotides, the CDR3 is TGTGCCACCAGTGGCGGGACCATGGGCAATCAGCCCCAGCATTTT.

The chain has TRBV18 and TRBJ2-3, with D possibly being TRBD2 (6 bases). CDR3 length: 15 amino acids. V lost 2 bases and J lost 1, with 10 bases in between. The V gene's germline CDR1 is KGHSH and CDR2 LQKENI. CDR3: CASSPTGVGTDTQYF. The CDR3 bases are TGTGCCAGCTCACCAACGGGAGTGGGCACAGATACGCAGTATTTT.

The V call is TRBV4-3, the J call TRBJ2-1, with TRBD2 matching 11 bases. The V segment lost 0 bases and the J segment 0 bases; nucleotides outside the gene matches: 1. Germline-derived CDR1 and CDR2 are LGHNA and YSLEER. This CDR3 is built from 17 residues. CDR3 in DNA: TGCGCCAGCAGCCAAGATACTAGCGGGAGCTCCTACAATGAGCAGTTCTTC. The encoded protein is CASSQDTSGSSYNEQFF.

The chain recombines TRBV28 with TRBJ2-1, with TRBD2 identical over 9 bases. V dropped 5 bases and J dropped 4; count of bases not matched to a gene: 12. From germline, CDR1 is MDHEN and CDR2 SYDVKM. There are 17 residues in the CDR3. For the CDR3, the DNA is TGTGCCAGCAGTATGGCTCAGCGGGAGGCACAGTACAATGAGCAGTTCTTC. Protein product: CASSMAQREAQYNEQFF.

The V gene is TRBV6-5, the J gene TRBJ2-7; 11 bases are shared with TRBD2. Germline V gene data show CDR1 as MNHEY and CDR2 as SVGAGI. The trim removed 2 bases at V and 5 bases at J, leaving 5 bases unmatched. This CDR3 has 15 amino acids. This CDR3 is CASSYTSGSSNEQYF. DNA of the CDR3: TGTGCCAGCAGTTACACTAGCGGGAGCAGTAACGAGCAGTACTTC.